Following are 25 T cell receptor beta chains from one sample sequenced in a study of cytomegalovirus exposure and HLA in healthy donors. The table came from immunoSEQ multiplex PCR; TCRdb's copy has only in-frame clones and leaves some out. The table shows 190,000 or so clones, with around 82% occurring only once. The sample taken for sequencing was PBMCs. The receptors were sampled from a young woman in good health and CMV-seropositive.

The rearrangement joins TRBV7-9 to TRBJ2-6; perhaps TRBD1 as D (6 bases). Germline-derived CDR1 and CDR2 are SEHNR and FQNEAQ (reference sequence). The CDR3 runs to 16 residues. Trimming removed 5 bases at V and 0 bases at J, with 11 bases between. CDR3 bases: TGTGCCAGCAGCCCAGTGGGGGCCTCTGGGGCCAACGTCCTGACTTTC. Translated: CASSPVGASGANVLTF.

This chain links TRBV10-3 with TRBJ1-3, with D maybe TRBD1 (6 bases). Germline loops: CDR1 ENHRY, CDR2 SYGVKD. CDR3 length: 15 residues. Trimming left V 0 bases short and J 6 bases short, with 12 bases between. DNA for the CDR3: TGTGCCATCAGTGAGTCTAGGGGGTTTGAAAACACCATATATTTT. Its translation is CAISESRGFENTIYF.

The chain has TRBV29-1 and TRBJ2-5; no clear D. Trimming shortened V by 7 bases and J by 2 bases, and 11 bases separated the two germline ends. CDR1 and CDR2 from the germline V gene are SQVTM and ANQGSEA. There are 12 residues in the CDR3. CDR3 region: CSDSTLQETQYF. In nucleotides, the CDR3 is TGCAGCGATTCGACTCTACAAGAGACCCAGTACTTC.

V and J are TRBV5-1 and TRBJ2-2; tentative D call: TRBD2 (5 bases). V was pared by 1 base and J by 3 bases, with 7 bases between. CDR1 and CDR2 (germline): SGHRS, YFSETQ. The CDR3 length is 14 residues. CDR3 sequence reads: CASSLRDYTGELFF. The DNA of the CDR3 is TGCGCCAGCAGCTTGCGGGATTACACCGGGGAGCTGTTTTTT.

The rearrangement links TRBV5-4 to TRBJ1-2; D perhaps matches TRBD1 (5 bases). Germline CDR1 and CDR2: SGHNT and YYREEE (reference sequence). This CDR3 spans 13 amino acids. Trimming stripped 6 bases from V and 12 bases from J, with 21 bases between. CDR3 bases: TGTGCCAGCAACTCCGCAGGCGGGGCGGACCACACCTTC. It yields the protein CASNSAGGADHTF.

This chain links TRBV6-1 with TRBJ2-7; 7 bases fit TRBD1. Unmatched junction bases numbered 4, after V lost 6 bases and J lost 2 bases. The germline CDR1 and CDR2 sequences are MNHNS and SASEGT. The CDR3 sequence is 13 residues long. Written as DNA, the CDR3 is TGTGCCAGCAGACCCACAGGGGCCTACGAGCAGTACTTC. As protein: CASRPTGAYEQYF.

The chain recombines TRBV2 with TRBJ1-1, with D unresolved. The CDR3 loop spans 12 amino acids. Trimming removed 7 bases from V and 0 bases from J, with 6 bases in between. Germline values: CDR1 SNHLY, CDR2 FYNNEI. CDR3 amino acids: CASIELNTEAFF. The CDR3 nucleotides are TGTGCCAGCATAGAGCTGAACACTGAAGCTTTCTTT. Filled out from reference TRBV2 and TRBJ1-1, the complete variable domain reads EPEVTQTPSHQVTQMGQEVILRCVPISNHLYFYWYRQILGQKVEFLVSFYNNEISEKSEIFDDQFSVERPDGSNFTLKIRSTKLEDSAMYFCASIELNTEAFFGQGTRLTVV.

The chain couples TRBV5-1 to TRBJ2-3; possibly TRBD1 for D (5 bases). The V end was cut by 0 bases, the J end by 0 bases, with 14 bases between. The CDR3 extends over 17 amino acids. CDR1 is SGHRS and CDR2 is YFSETQ in the germline V gene. The CDR3 DNA sequence: TGCGCCAGCAGCTTGGACGGACACCTCCTTAGCACAGATACGCAGTATTTT. Its translation is CASSLDGHLLSTDTQYF.

The rearrangement uses TRBV4-3 and TRBJ2-6; perhaps TRBD1 as D (5 bases). V lost 5 bases to trimming and J lost 3 bases, with 14 bases between them. CDR1 is LGHNA, CDR2 YSLEER, per germline. The CDR3 is 16 amino acids. CDR3 DNA sequence: TGCGCCAGCAGCACAGGTTCCCTGAGTGGGGCCAACGTCCTGACTTTC. This encodes CASSTGSLSGANVLTF.

V gene TRBV6-5 combines with J gene TRBJ1-2; 7 bases are shared with TRBD1. Germline values: CDR1 MNHEY, CDR2 SVGAGI. V gave up 4 bases and J gave up 5 bases; unmatched junction bases: 4. This CDR3 has 13 amino acids. The chain's CDR3 is CASSLPGGYGYTF. In DNA, the CDR3 is TGTGCCAGCAGTTTGCCAGGGGGGTATGGCTACACCTTC.

The rearrangement links TRBV5-4 to TRBJ2-5; 10 bases match TRBD2. The germline V gene has CDR1 SGHNT and CDR2 YYREEE (reference sequence). CDR3 length: 15 amino acids. J lost 2 bases, V lost 2 bases, and 3 bases had no gene match. The CDR3 loop reads CASSLSGGAQETQYF. CDR3 in DNA: TGTGCCAGCAGCTTAAGCGGGGGGGCTCAAGAGACCCAGTACTTC.

The genes are TRBV4-2 and TRBJ2-1; the match to TRBD2 covers 13 bases. Trimming at V came to 6 bases and at J to 0 bases, leaving 14 bases not matched to a gene. Germline V gives CDR1 LGHNA, CDR2 YNFKEQ. CDR3 length: 20 residues. The CDR3 spells CASSQSIGLAGASSYNEQFF. The CDR3 DNA follows: TGTGCCAGCAGTCAAAGCATTGGACTAGCGGGAGCTAGCTCCTACAATGAGCAGTTCTTC.

The CDR3 coding sequence is TGTGCCAGTAGTGCCTACACGGGACAGTTGGAAGACGGCGAGCAGTACTTC. Protein sequence: CASSAYTGQLEDGEQYF. V is TRBV19 and J is TRBJ2-7, with 7 bases aligning to TRBD1. Germline V lookup: CDR1 LNHDA, CDR2 SQIVND (reference sequence). The CDR3 contains 17 residues. V gave up 5 bases and J gave up 6 bases; unmatched junction bases: 19.

The chain links TRBV11-2 to TRBJ1-1; perhaps TRBD1 as D (5 bases). The CDR3 runs to 13 residues. Germline loops: CDR1 SGHAT, CDR2 FQNNGV. Trimming shortened V by 6 bases and J by 4 bases, and 12 bases separated the two germline ends. CDR3 bases: TGTGCCAGCAGAATACCCGGGGGCACTGAAGCTTTCTTT. It yields the protein CASRIPGGTEAFF.

This clone appeared a few times. The chain is built from TRBV9 and TRBJ2-2; 8 nucleotides align to TRBD1. The CDR3 totals 17 residues. V lost 0 bases and J lost 4; bases outside the gene matches: 8. The germline CDR1 and CDR2 sequences are SGDLS and YYNGEE. CDR3 in amino acids: CASSVAWTGIGTGELFF. The CDR3 bases are TGTGCCAGCAGCGTAGCTTGGACAGGGATAGGCACCGGGGAGCTGTTTTTT.

CDR3 sequence reads: CASSHSSSGGLADNEQFF. CDR3 DNA: TGCGCCAGCAGCCATTCTTCCAGCGGGGGCCTGGCCGACAATGAGCAGTTCTTC. The V and J genes are TRBV4-1 and TRBJ2-1; TRBD2 agrees at 8 bases. Germline-derived CDR1 and CDR2 are MGHRA and YSYEKL. The CDR3 has 18 amino acids. V shed 3 bases and J 5 bases; nucleotides not matched to a gene: 15.

On this clone: The junction departs from germline at one end; a sequencing error may be responsible. V is TRBV2 and J is TRBJ1-2, with 10 bases aligning to TRBD1. This CDR3 has 13 residues. Per the germline V gene, CDR1 is SNHLY and CDR2 is FYNNEI. CDR3 residues: CASREGQGGGYTF. In DNA form, the CDR3 reads TGTGCCAGCAGGGAAGGACAGGGGGGTGGCTACACCTTC.

A single count supports this clone. The chain is built from TRBV27 and TRBJ2-1; D is possibly TRBD1 (6 bases). The V end lost 6 bases, the J end lost 6 bases, and 15 bases lay between the germline ends. Germline CDR1 and CDR2: MNHEY and SMNVEV (reference sequence). This CDR3 is built from 14 residues. The CDR3 sequence: CASSLHRAPNEQFF. The CDR3, as DNA: TGTGCCAGCAGCCTCCACAGGGCCCCCAATGAGCAGTTCTTC.

This clone turned up a few times. The V call is TRBV27, the J call TRBJ1-1, with 9 bases identical to TRBD1. The length of the CDR3 is 13 residues. Germline V CDR1 and CDR2: MNHEY, SMNVEV (reference sequence). J lost 11 bases, V lost 5 bases, and 9 bases had no gene match. The CDR3 coding sequence is TGTGCCAGCAGTGAGACAGGGGGAGTTGATGCTTTCTTT. Translated, it gives CASSETGGVDAFF.

The chain recombines TRBV4-3 with TRBJ1-5; D is possibly TRBD1 (6 bases). CDR3 length equals 15 residues. Looked up from germline, CDR1 is LGHNA and CDR2 is YSLEER. The germline V and J ends were trimmed by 4 bases and 5 bases, with 15 bases remaining between them. CDR3 in amino acids: CASSRGLDSDQPQHF. CDR3 DNA sequence: TGCGCCAGCAGCCGGGGGTTGGACAGCGATCAGCCCCAGCATTTT.

The chain couples TRBV5-1 to TRBJ2-2; D is unresolved. The germline V gene encodes CDR1 SGHRS and CDR2 YFSETQ. The V end was cut by 4 bases, the J end by 0 bases, with 7 bases between. The CDR3 contains 14 residues. In DNA form, the CDR3 reads TGCGCCAGCAGCCGTACAGCGAACACCGGGGAGCTGTTTTTT. Its translation: CASSRTANTGELFF.

The chain carries TRBV4-2 and TRBJ2-5; unclear D gene. Germline CDR1 is LGHNA and CDR2 is YNFKEQ. V was pared by 1 base and J by 6 bases, with 3 bases between. The CDR3 has 11 amino acids. The DNA for the CDR3 is TGTGCCAGCAGCCAAGGGCAGACCCAGTACTTC. Residues: CASSQGQTQYF.

This CDR3 is CASTPAPGYEQYF. Here the CDR3 DNA reads TGTGCCAGCACCCCGGCCCCGGGGTACGAGCAGTACTTC. This chain links TRBV2 with TRBJ2-7; possible D gene TRBD2, 5 bases. V lost 7 bases, J lost 4 bases, and 14 bases lay in between. This CDR3 is 13 amino acids long. Germline V lookup: CDR1 SNHLY, CDR2 FYNNEI.

This sequence joins TRBV4-2 and TRBJ1-4; TRBD1 is a possible D gene (6 bases). Trimming shortened V by 4 bases and J by 6 bases, and 15 bases separated the two germline ends. The CDR3 loop spans 15 amino acids. The germline V gene encodes CDR1 LGHNA and CDR2 YNFKEQ. The CDR3 bases are TGTGCCAGCAGCCGGGCAGGGGAGGGGGATGAAAAACTGTTTTTT. It is translated as CASSRAGEGDEKLFF.

The rearrangement links TRBV28 to TRBJ2-1, with 8 bases fitting TRBD1. The CDR3 length is 15 residues. J gave up 8 bases and V 2 bases, and 8 bases lay outside the gene matches. CDR1 MDHEN and CDR2 SYDVKM come from the germline V gene. The CDR3 sequence: CASSLPGTGIDEQFF. Written as DNA, the CDR3 is TGTGCCAGCAGTTTACCCGGGACAGGCATCGATGAGCAGTTCTTC.